The clone carrying this T cell receptor (beta chain) was observed a handful of times. Antigen: not known. After template switching added a universal primer site, the resulting cDNA carried unique molecular identifiers. TCRdb reanalysed the 5' RACE reads using MiXCR and keeps one entry per CDR3 protein. The sample consists of hundreds of thousands of distinct CDR3 sequences, around 7.4% of them appearing once. This specimen belongs to a study of identical twins. Study-wide points: Modelling underestimated the level of out-of-frame TCR alpha sharing observed in monozygotic twins. It was cross-sectional statistical analysis, not following the same donors, that the conclusions relied on.

These data are also associated with another study on yellow fever vaccine responses in identical twins.

The sequence was obtained from a woman aged 18-29 years in good health. The sample was PBMCs.

The CDR3 region is CASRLRDGSYEQYF. The CDR3 nucleotides are TGCGCCAGCAGACTCCGGGACGGCTCCTACGAGCAGTACTTC. The chain uses TRBV4-1 and TRBJ2-7; perhaps D is TRBD1 or TRBD2 (5 bases each). V was trimmed by 6 bases and J by 0 bases, leaving 12 bases between them. CDR1 MGHRA and CDR2 YSYEKL come from the germline V gene. This CDR3 region has 14 residues.